This T cell receptor beta chain stems from a study of T-cell memory formation after mild COVID-19. Overall study results and limits: CD4/CD8 balance characterized clones contracting day 15 to 85, and CD4+ skew characterized later expanders. That cross-reactive memory joined was suggested by some responding clones appearing in pre-infection memory. The CD4+ clones that contracted clustered mainly within CM and EM, and the CD8+ clones concentrated in EMRA. In second-wave clones peaking day 37, SARS-CoV-2 specificity remained unconfirmed.

From the 5' RACE reads, TCRdb called clonotypes with MiXCR, one entry per CDR3 protein. The table has roughly 29,000 distinct CDR3 sequences, about 12% seen once. This clonotype was seen at least ten times. What it binds is unknown. The TCR was taken from an adult woman who had mild COVID-19 (a few samples of this study predate the infection). Cell type and time point are not known. Sample: PBMCs or a T cell subset sorted from them (not recorded which).

CDR3 in DNA: TGTGCCACCAGTGATTTTGGGGGGCCAGAGACCCAGTACTTC. It translates to CATSDFGGPETQYF. The chain carries TRBV24-1 and TRBJ2-5; perhaps D is TRBD1 or TRBD2 (6 bases each). The CDR3 contains 14 residues. Germline V gene lookup returns CDR1 KGHDR and CDR2 SFDVKD. Trimming stripped 1 base from V and 4 bases from J, with 9 bases between.